This T cell receptor beta chain was recovered during a study of early T cells in non-severe SARS-CoV-2 infection. TCRdb reanalysed the 5' RACE reads using MiXCR and keeps one entry per CDR3 protein. The sample records around 60,000 distinct CDR3 sequences, 20% being singletons. General study findings and limits: Missing private and CD4 specificities, VDJdb matching favored anti-spike CD8 responses.

Germline CDR1 and CDR2: LGHDT and YNNKEL (reference sequence). This CDR3 has 16 residues. Losses at the gene ends were 0 bases for V and 1 base for J; bases not matched to a gene: 2. About this clonotype: Its antigen is still unknown.

The chain combines TRBV3-1 with TRBJ2-5, with 10 bases identical to TRBD2. The sequenced sample was whole blood, obtained at baseline. This receptor was taken from an adult who was a healthcare worker with PCR-confirmed SARS-CoV-2 infection or an uninfected control (not recorded which). The CDR3, as DNA: TGTGCCAGCAGCCAAGATTCTAGCGGGGGCCAAGAGACCCAGTACTTC. Residues: CASSQDSSGGQETQYF.